This T cell receptor beta chain is from a study of T-cell reconstitution after alpha-beta-depleted transplantation in children. The authors prepared the TCRbeta library with unique molecular identifiers. TCRdb used MiXCR to reprocess the PCR reads, holding one entry per CDR3 protein. The data contain around 370,000 distinct CDR3 sequences, 16% of them singletons. Trimming at V came to 3 bases and at J to 7 bases, leaving 20 bases not matched to a gene. The CDR3 consists of 18 residues. In germline, CDR1 is MNHEY, CDR2 SMNVEV (reference sequence). This specimen consisted of PBMCs, mostly from graft donor cells, obtained 360 days after TCRalphabeta/CD19-depleted stem cell transplant. The sequence came from a male patient between 2 and 15 years old who had a stem cell transplant for acute lymphoblastic leukemia, so the T cells may come from the graft donor. The chain employs TRBV27 and TRBJ2-7; 8 bases match TRBD2. The CDR3 DNA reads TGTGCCAGCAGTTTTGTTAGCGGGACATCCACCGCATATACTGAGCAGTACTTC. Encoded protein: CASSFVSGTSTAYTEQYF.